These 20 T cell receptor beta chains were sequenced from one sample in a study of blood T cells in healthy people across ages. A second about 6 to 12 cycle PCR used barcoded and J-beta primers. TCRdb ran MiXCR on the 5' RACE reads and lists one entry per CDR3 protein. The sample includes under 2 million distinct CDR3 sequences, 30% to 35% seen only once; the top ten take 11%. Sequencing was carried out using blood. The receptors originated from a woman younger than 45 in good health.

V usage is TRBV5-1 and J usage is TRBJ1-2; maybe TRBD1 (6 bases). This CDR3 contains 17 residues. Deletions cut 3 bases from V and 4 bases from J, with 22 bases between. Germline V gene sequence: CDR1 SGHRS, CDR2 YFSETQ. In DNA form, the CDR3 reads TGCGCCAGCAGCTCCCCACGCGACAGGCCAAACACCTATGGCTACACCTTC. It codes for CASSSPRDRPNTYGYTF.

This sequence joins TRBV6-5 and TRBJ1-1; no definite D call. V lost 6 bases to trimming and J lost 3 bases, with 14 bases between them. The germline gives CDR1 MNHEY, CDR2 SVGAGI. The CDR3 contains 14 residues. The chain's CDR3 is CASSPTRSYTEAFF. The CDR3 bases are TGTGCCAGCAGCCCGACAAGGAGTTACACTGAAGCTTTCTTT.

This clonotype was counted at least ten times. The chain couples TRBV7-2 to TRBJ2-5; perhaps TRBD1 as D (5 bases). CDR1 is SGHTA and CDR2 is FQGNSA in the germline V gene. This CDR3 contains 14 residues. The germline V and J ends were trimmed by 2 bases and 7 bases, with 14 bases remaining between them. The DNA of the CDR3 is TGTGCCAGCAGCTTATCCAGGCCCCAGGGGACCCAGTACTTC. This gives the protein CASSLSRPQGTQYF.

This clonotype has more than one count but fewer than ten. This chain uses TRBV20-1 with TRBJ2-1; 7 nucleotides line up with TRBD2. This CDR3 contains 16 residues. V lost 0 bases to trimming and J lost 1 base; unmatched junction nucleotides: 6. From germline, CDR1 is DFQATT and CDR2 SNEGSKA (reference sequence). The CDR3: CSARDWASGSYNEQFF. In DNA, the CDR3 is TGCAGTGCTAGAGATTGGGCTAGCGGATCCTACAATGAGCAGTTCTTC.

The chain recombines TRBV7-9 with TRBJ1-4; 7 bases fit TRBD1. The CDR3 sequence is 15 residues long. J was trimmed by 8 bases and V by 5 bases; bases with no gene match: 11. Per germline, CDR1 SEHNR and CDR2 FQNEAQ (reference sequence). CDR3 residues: CASSTLTGLGEKLFF. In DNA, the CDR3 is TGTGCCAGCAGCACCTTGACAGGGTTGGGGGAAAAACTGTTTTTT. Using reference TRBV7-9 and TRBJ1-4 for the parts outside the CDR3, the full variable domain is DTGVSQNPRHKITKRGQNVTFRCDPISEHNRLYWYRQTLGQGPEFLTYFQNEAQLEKSRLLSDRFSAERPKGSFSTLEIQRTEQGDSAMYLCASSTLTGLGEKLFFGSGTQLSVL.

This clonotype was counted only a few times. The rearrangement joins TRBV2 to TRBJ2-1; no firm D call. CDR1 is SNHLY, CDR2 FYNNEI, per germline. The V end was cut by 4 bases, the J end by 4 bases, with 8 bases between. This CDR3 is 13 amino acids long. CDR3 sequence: CASSGEIYNEQFF. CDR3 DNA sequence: TGTGCCAGCAGTGGAGAGATATACAATGAGCAGTTCTTC.

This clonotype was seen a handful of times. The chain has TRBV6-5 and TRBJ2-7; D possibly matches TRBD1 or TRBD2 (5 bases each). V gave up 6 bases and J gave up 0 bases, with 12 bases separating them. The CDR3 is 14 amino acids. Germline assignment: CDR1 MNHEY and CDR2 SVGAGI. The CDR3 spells CASRRGPDSYEQYF. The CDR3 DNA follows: TGTGCCAGCAGACGGGGACCGGACTCCTACGAGCAGTACTTC.

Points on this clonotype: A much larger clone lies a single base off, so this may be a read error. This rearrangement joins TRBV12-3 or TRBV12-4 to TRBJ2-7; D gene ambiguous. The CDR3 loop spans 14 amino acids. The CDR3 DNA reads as TGTGCCAGCCAAACCGGGCCAAGCTCCTACGCGCAGTACTTC. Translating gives CASQTGPSSYAQYF.

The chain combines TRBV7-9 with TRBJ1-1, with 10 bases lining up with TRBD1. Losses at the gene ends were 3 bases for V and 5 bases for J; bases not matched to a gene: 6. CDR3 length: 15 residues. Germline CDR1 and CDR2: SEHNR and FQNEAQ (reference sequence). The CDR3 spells CASSFSGTGETEAFF. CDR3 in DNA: TGTGCCAGCAGCTTCAGCGGGACAGGGGAGACTGAAGCTTTCTTT.

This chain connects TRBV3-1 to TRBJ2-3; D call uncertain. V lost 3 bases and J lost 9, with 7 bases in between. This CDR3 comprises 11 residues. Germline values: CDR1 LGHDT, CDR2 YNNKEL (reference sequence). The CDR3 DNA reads TGTGCCAGCAGCCAGTCGCGAACGCAGTATTTT. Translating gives CASSQSRTQYF.

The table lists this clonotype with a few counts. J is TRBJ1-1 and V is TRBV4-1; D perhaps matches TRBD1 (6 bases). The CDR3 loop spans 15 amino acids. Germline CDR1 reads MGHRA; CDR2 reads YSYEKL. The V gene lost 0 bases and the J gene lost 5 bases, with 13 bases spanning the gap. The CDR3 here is CASSQDSGGWTEAFF. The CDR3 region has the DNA TGCGCCAGCAGCCAAGATTCTGGGGGCTGGACTGAAGCTTTCTTT.

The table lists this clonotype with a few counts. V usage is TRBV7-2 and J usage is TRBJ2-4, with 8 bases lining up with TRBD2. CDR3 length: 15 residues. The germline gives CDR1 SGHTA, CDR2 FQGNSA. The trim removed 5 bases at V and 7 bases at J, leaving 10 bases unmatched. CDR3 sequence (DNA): TGTGCCAGCAGCCCTAGCCCCGGGGGGGGGAACATTCAGTACTTC. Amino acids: CASSPSPGGGNIQYF.

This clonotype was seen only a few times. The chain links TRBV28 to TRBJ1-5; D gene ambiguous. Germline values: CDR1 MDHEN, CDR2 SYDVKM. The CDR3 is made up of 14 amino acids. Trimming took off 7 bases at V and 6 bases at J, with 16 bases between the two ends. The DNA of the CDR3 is TGTGCCAGCACCATCGAAAAAAGTGGTCAGCCCCAGCATTTT. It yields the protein CASTIEKSGQPQHF.

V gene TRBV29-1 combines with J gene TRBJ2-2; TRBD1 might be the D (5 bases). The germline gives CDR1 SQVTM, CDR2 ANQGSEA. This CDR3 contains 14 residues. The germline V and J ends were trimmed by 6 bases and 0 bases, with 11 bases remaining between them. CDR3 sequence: CSVKGLSNTGELFF. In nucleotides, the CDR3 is TGCAGCGTCAAGGGGCTCTCGAACACCGGGGAGCTGTTTTTT.

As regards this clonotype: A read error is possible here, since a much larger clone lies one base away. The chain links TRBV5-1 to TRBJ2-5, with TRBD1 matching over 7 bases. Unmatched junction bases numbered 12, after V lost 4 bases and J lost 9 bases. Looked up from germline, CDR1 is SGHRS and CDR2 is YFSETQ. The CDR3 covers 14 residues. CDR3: CASSTGQEDTAQYF. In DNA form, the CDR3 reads TGCGCCAGCAGCACCGGACAGGAGGACACGGCCCAGTACTTC. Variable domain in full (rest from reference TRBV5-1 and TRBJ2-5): KAGVTQTPRYLIKTRGQQVTLSCSPISGHRSVSWYQQTPGQGLQFLFEYFSETQRNKGNFPGRFSGRQFSNSRSEMNVSTLELGDSALYLCASSTGQEDTAQYFGPGTRLLVL.

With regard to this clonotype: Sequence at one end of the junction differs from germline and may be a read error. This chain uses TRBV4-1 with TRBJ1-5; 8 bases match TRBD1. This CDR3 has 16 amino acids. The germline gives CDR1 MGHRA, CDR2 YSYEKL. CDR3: CASSQDIDRGNQLQHF. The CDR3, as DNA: TGCGCCAGCAGCCAAGATATCGACAGGGGCAATCAGCTCCAGCATTTT.

CDR3 in amino acids: CASSRPTSGRTDTQYF. The CDR3 DNA is TGTGCCAGCAGCCGTCCCACTAGTGGGAGGACAGATACGCAGTATTTT. The chain recombines TRBV3-1 with TRBJ2-3; D possibly corresponds to TRBD2 (6 bases). The CDR3 totals 16 residues. Germline lookup yields CDR1 LGHDT and CDR2 YNNKEL (reference sequence). V lost 4 bases and J 3 bases, leaving 17 bases between the germline ends.

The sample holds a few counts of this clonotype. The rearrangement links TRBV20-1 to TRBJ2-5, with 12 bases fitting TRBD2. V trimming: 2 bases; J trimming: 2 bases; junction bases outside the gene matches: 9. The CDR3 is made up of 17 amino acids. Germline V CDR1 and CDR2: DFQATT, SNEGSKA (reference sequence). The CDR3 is CSARLGRLAGEQETQYF. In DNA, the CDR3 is TGCAGTGCTAGACTGGGGCGACTAGCGGGGGAACAAGAGACCCAGTACTTC.

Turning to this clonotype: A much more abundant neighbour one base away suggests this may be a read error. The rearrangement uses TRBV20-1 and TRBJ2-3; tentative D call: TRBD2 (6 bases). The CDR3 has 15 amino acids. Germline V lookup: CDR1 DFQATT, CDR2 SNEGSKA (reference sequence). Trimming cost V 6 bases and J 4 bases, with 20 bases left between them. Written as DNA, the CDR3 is TGCAGTGCGACCTTAGCGGCCCTGGAAGCAGATACGCAGTATTTT. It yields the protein CSATLAALEADTQYF.

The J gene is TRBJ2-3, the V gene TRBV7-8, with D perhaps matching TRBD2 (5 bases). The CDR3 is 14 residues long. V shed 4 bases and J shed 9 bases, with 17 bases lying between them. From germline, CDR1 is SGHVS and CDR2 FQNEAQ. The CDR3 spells CASSSAFTGITQYF. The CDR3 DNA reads TGTGCCAGCAGCTCAGCCTTTACGGGGATCACGCAGTATTTT. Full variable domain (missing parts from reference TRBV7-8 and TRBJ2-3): GAGVSQSPRYKVAKRGQDVALRCDPISGHVSLFWYQQALGQGPEFLTYFQNEAQLDKSGLPSDRFFAERPEGSVSTLKIQRTQQEDSAVYLCASSSAFTGITQYFGPGTRLTVL.